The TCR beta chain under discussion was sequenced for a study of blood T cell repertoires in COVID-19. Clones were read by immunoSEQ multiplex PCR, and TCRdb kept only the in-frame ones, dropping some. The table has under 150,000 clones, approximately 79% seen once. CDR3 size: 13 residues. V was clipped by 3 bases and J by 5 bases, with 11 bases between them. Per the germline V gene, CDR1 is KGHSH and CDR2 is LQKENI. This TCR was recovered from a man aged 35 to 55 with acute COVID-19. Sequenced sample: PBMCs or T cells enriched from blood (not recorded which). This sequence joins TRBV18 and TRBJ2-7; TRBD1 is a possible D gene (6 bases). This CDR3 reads CASSPPQGNEQYF. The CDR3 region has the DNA TGTGCCAGCTCACCGCCGCAGGGGAACGAGCAGTACTTC.